This T cell receptor beta chain comes out of a study of shared clonotypes between healthy human individuals. Study-wide results and limits: Compared with clonotypes that all four donors shared, non-shared clonotypes had lower generation probabilities.

This CDR3 has 17 amino acids. Trimming pared 1 base from V and 2 bases from J, leaving 17 bases between. Germline CDR1 and CDR2: SEHNR and FQNEAQ (reference sequence). Assay used: immunoSEQ multiplex PCR; TCRdb lists only in-frame clones, some missing. The sample lists 600,000 to 750,000 clones, roughly 72% occurring once. As for this clone: The target antigen is unknown.

Sequencing was done on a sample of memory CD4+ T cells sorted from blood. Subset noted: CD45RA-negative fraction. This sequence was found in a woman aged 25 to 45 in good health. This rearrangement joins TRBV7-9 to TRBJ2-5, with D perhaps matching TRBD2 (6 bases). This chain's CDR3 is CASSLVGSSDPQETQYF. Written as DNA, the CDR3 is TGTGCCAGCAGCTTAGTAGGGTCTAGCGATCCACAAGAGACCCAGTACTTC.